The rows below give T cell receptor beta chains drawn from one sample of a study of blood T cell repertoires in COVID-19. Clones were sequenced by immunoSEQ multiplex PCR, and TCRdb holds only the in-frame ones, with some missing. This table has some 40,000 clones, roughly 80% appearing once. Source material: peripheral blood. The receptors stem from a man between 65 and 85 years old with acute or convalescent COVID-19. Each CDR3 is given with its conserved first and last residue. The D gene is left open where the match is weak. Not all rows give a size; the values are once, few, many and, for expanded clones, a class.

d_call: TRBD1
clone_size: NA
j_call: TRBJ1-3
v_call: TRBV7-2
cdr3_aa: CASSPRTGDGNTIYF
cdr3_nt: TGTGCCAGCAGCCCGAGGACAGGGGATGGAAACACCATATATTTT

d_call: NA
clone_size: NA
j_call: TRBJ1-5
v_call: TRBV19
cdr3_aa: CATNRVVGQPQHF
cdr3_nt: TGTGCCACCAACAGGGTCGTCGGCCAGCCCCAGCATTTT

d_call: TRBD1
clone_size: NA
j_call: TRBJ1-5
v_call: TRBV28
cdr3_aa: CASRLAGTGAVSNQPQHF
cdr3_nt: TGTGCCAGCAGACTAGCCGGGACAGGGGCCGTGAGCAATCAGCCCCAGCATTTT

d_call: NA
clone_size: NA
j_call: TRBJ1-4
v_call: TRBV19
cdr3_aa: CASSISRAANEKLFF
cdr3_nt: TGTGCCAGTAGTATCTCCAGGGCGGCTAATGAAAAACTGTTTTTT

d_call: TRBD1
clone_size: NA
j_call: TRBJ2-7
v_call: TRBV19
cdr3_aa: CASSTQTGYPYEQYF
cdr3_nt: TGTGCCAGTAGTACCCAGACAGGGTACCCCTACGAGCAGTACTTC

d_call: NA
clone_size: NA
j_call: TRBJ1-2
v_call: TRBV9
cdr3_aa: CASSPDLNYGYTF
cdr3_nt: TGTGCCAGCAGCCCCGACTTGAACTATGGCTACACCTTC

d_call: TRBD1
clone_size: NA
j_call: TRBJ2-2
v_call: TRBV28
cdr3_aa: CASSYSGTGRSGELFF
cdr3_nt: TGTGCCAGCAGTTATTCCGGGACAGGGAGGTCCGGGGAGCTGTTTTTT

d_call: NA
clone_size: NA
j_call: TRBJ2-3
v_call: TRBV6-2/TRBV6-3
cdr3_aa: CASSWDTTSTDTQYF
cdr3_nt: TGTGCCAGCAGTTGGGACACCACTAGCACAGATACGCAGTATTTT

d_call: NA
clone_size: NA
j_call: TRBJ1-5
v_call: TRBV9
cdr3_aa: CASSVGTQRQPQHF
cdr3_nt: TGTGCCAGCAGCGTAGGTACTCAGCGTCAGCCCCAGCATTTT

d_call: NA
clone_size: NA
j_call: TRBJ2-1
v_call: TRBV7-6
cdr3_aa: CASSRRDVEQFF
cdr3_nt: TGTGCCAGCAGCAGGCGGGATGTTGAGCAGTTCTTC

d_call: TRBD1
clone_size: NA
j_call: TRBJ1-2
v_call: TRBV27
cdr3_aa: CASCGQGGGNYGYTF
cdr3_nt: TGTGCCAGCTGCGGACAGGGAGGAGGTAACTATGGCTACACCTTC

d_call: NA
clone_size: NA
j_call: TRBJ2-3
v_call: TRBV27
cdr3_aa: CASRWGGAGTDTQYF
cdr3_nt: TGTGCCAGCCGGTGGGGGGGCGCGGGCACAGATACGCAGTATTTT

d_call: TRBD1
clone_size: NA
j_call: TRBJ1-1
v_call: TRBV9
cdr3_aa: CASSVQQGAPSTEAFF
cdr3_nt: TGTGCCAGCAGCGTTCAGCAGGGGGCCCCCTCCACTGAAGCTTTCTTT

d_call: TRBD2
clone_size: NA
j_call: TRBJ2-3
v_call: TRBV7-2
cdr3_aa: CASRFRGSSGNTDTQYF
cdr3_nt: TGTGCCAGCAGGTTCAGGGGGTCTAGCGGGAACACAGATACGCAGTATTTT

d_call: TRBD1
clone_size: NA
j_call: TRBJ1-1
v_call: TRBV3-1/TRBV3-2
cdr3_aa: CASSQAGGFEAFF
cdr3_nt: TGTGCCAGCAGCCAAGCAGGGGGATTTGAAGCTTTCTTT

d_call: TRBD1
clone_size: few
j_call: TRBJ1-2
v_call: TRBV27
cdr3_aa: CASSLEQGQHGYTF
cdr3_nt: TGTGCCAGCAGTCTAGAACAGGGGCAGCATGGCTACACCTTC

d_call: NA
clone_size: NA
j_call: TRBJ1-2
v_call: TRBV29-1
cdr3_aa: CSGKLGALDGYTF
cdr3_nt: TGCAGCGGCAAGTTGGGGGCTCTGGATGGCTACACCTTC